A single sample is the source of the 14 T cell receptor beta chains below, sequenced in a study of blood T cell repertoires in COVID-19. Method: immunoSEQ multiplex PCR; TCRdb's copy keeps in-frame clones and lacks some. Among approximately 170,000 clones, approximately 82% were seen once, and the ten largest hold around 13%. Sequencing was done on a sample of peripheral blood. The receptors derive from a man in his sixties or seventies who had recovered from COVID-19.

This chain joins TRBV7-3 and TRBJ2-1; 7 bases fit TRBD1. Germline trimming cut 4 bases from V and 5 bases from J; bases unmatched to any gene: 8. Germline-derived CDR1 and CDR2 are SGHTA and FQGTGA. The CDR3 contains 15 residues. The CDR3 loop is CASSSTGVANNEQFF. CDR3 coding DNA: TGTGCCAGCAGCTCAACAGGGGTAGCCAACAATGAGCAGTTCTTC.

The chain carries TRBV19 and TRBJ2-3; TRBD2 aligns across 8 bases. This CDR3 comprises 14 residues. In germline, CDR1 is LNHDA, CDR2 SQIVND (reference sequence). The V gene end was trimmed by 4 bases and the J gene end by 3 bases; junction bases not matched to a gene: 3. The CDR3 reads CASSRVAGTDTQYF. As DNA, the CDR3 is TGTGCCAGTAGTAGGGTAGCGGGAACAGATACGCAGTATTTT. The whole variable domain, filled in from reference TRBV19 and TRBJ2-3, reads DGGITQSPKYLFRKEGQNVTLSCEQNLNHDAMYWYRQDPGQGLRLIYYSQIVNDFQKGDIAEGYSVSREKKESFPLTVTSAQKNPTAFYLCASSRVAGTDTQYFGPGTRLTVL.

This chain connects TRBV11-2 to TRBJ2-6, with 7 bases matching TRBD1. This CDR3 is built from 18 residues. Germline CDR1 is SGHAT and CDR2 is FQNNGV. The V and J ends lost 5 bases and 3 bases, in that order; junction bases with no gene match: 13. Written as DNA, the CDR3 is TGTGCCAGCAGCCAACTTACAGGGGTAGCTTTTGGGGCCAACGTCCTGACTTTC. Protein product: CASSQLTGVAFGANVLTF.

This sequence joins TRBV6-2 or TRBV6-3 and TRBJ2-6; 13 bases agree with TRBD2. The CDR3 is made up of 19 amino acids. Looked up from germline, CDR1 is MNHEY and CDR2 is SVGEGT. Trimming at V came to 0 bases and at J to 2 bases, leaving 4 bases not matched to a gene. Here the CDR3 reads CASSYSPGLAGTGANVLTF. CDR3 coding DNA: TGTGCCAGCAGTTACTCACCGGGACTAGCGGGAACTGGGGCCAACGTCCTGACTTTC.

A word on this clone: This same CDR3 is encoded by further DNA sequences in the sample. This sequence joins TRBV18 and TRBJ2-2, with TRBD1 identical over 7 bases. The germline V gene encodes CDR1 KGHSH and CDR2 LQKENI. The CDR3 has 13 residues. Unmatched junction bases numbered 0, after V lost 3 bases and J lost 5 bases. Here the CDR3 reads CASSPRGTGELFF. The CDR3 nucleotides are TGTGCCAGCTCACCCAGGGGGACCGGGGAGCTGTTTTTT.

The chain combines TRBV5-1 with TRBJ2-2; weak D call: TRBD2 (7 bases). V lost 4 bases and J 1 base, leaving 14 bases between the germline ends. The V gene's germline CDR1 is SGHRS and CDR2 YFSETQ. This CDR3 has 16 residues. The CDR3 DNA reads TGCGCCAGCAGCCCCCTGGGGGGGCGGAACACCGGGGAGCTGTTTTTT. Residues: CASSPLGGRNTGELFF.

The genes are TRBV12-3 or TRBV12-4 and TRBJ1-6; TRBD1 matches 8 bases. V dropped 6 bases and J dropped 7; count of bases not matched to a gene: 2. CDR3 length equals 13 residues. The CDR3 sequence is CASRGQENSPLHF. Here the CDR3 DNA reads TGTGCCAGCAGGGGACAGGAAAATTCACCCCTCCACTTT.

Regarding this clone: Other DNA sequences in this specimen translate into the identical CDR3. V usage is TRBV28 and J usage is TRBJ1-3; 8 bases are a match to TRBD1. J gave up 4 bases and V 3 bases, and 2 bases lay outside the gene matches. The germline CDR1 and CDR2 sequences are MDHEN and SYDVKM. The CDR3 has 14 residues. CDR3 protein: CASSLDRVGNTIYF. The DNA for the CDR3 is TGTGCCAGCAGTTTGGACAGGGTCGGAAACACCATATATTTT.

This clone has more than one count but fewer than ten. The chain employs TRBV5-1 and TRBJ2-1, with 11 bases that match TRBD2. V lost 5 bases to trimming and J lost 7 bases; unmatched junction nucleotides: 5. CDR3 length equals 14 residues. Germline V gene lookup returns CDR1 SGHRS and CDR2 YFSETQ. Written as DNA, the CDR3 is TGCGCCAGCAGACTAGCGGGAGTAGGTAATGAGCAGTTCTTC. It codes for CASRLAGVGNEQFF.

The V and J genes are TRBV19 and TRBJ2-7; D might be TRBD1 (5 bases). The CDR3 is made up of 15 amino acids. In germline, CDR1 is LNHDA, CDR2 SQIVND (reference sequence). With 5 bases removed from V and 0 bases from J, the gap between germline ends came to 14 bases. CDR3 loop: CASSSQGQASYEQYF. CDR3 nucleotide sequence: TGTGCCAGTAGTTCCCAGGGTCAGGCCTCCTACGAGCAGTACTTC.

V gene TRBV7-9 combines with J gene TRBJ1-3; the D gene is possibly TRBD1 (6 bases). The CDR3 extends over 14 amino acids. CDR1 is SEHNR and CDR2 is FQNEAQ in the germline V gene (reference sequence). V lost 5 bases and J lost 7, with 15 bases in between. The CDR3 DNA sequence: TGTGCCAGCAGCGCCCCCGAGAGGGGGAACACCATATATTTT. Protein product: CASSAPERGNTIYF.

The chain combines TRBV9 with TRBJ1-3; 7 bases match TRBD1. After removal of 3 bases from V and 2 bases from J, the junction contained 5 bases not matched to a gene. Germline CDR1 is SGDLS and CDR2 is YYNGEE. The CDR3 sequence is 15 residues long. The CDR3 DNA is TGTGCCAGCAGCGGGATACAGGGGACTGGAAACACCATATATTTT. Residues: CASSGIQGTGNTIYF.

This chain joins TRBV6-1 and TRBJ1-5, with D uncertain. The CDR3 covers 15 residues. Trimming removed 0 bases at V and 3 bases at J, with 9 bases between. Germline lookup yields CDR1 MNHNS and CDR2 SASEGT. The CDR3 here is CASSEASGSNQPQHF. The CDR3 nucleotides are TGTGCCAGCAGTGAAGCGTCGGGTTCCAATCAGCCCCAGCATTTT.

This clone was found once. This chain links TRBV7-2 with TRBJ2-2; 7 nucleotides agree with TRBD1. The trim removed 1 base at V and 4 bases at J, leaving 9 bases unmatched. This CDR3 contains 17 residues. Germline CDR1 is SGHTA and CDR2 is FQGNSA. The CDR3 nucleotides are TGTGCCAGCAGCTTAGTAGGGACAGATCACTCCACCGGGGAGCTGTTTTTT. It codes for CASSLVGTDHSTGELFF.